This is a list of T cell receptor beta chains from one sample in a study of blood T cell repertoires in COVID-19. Some clones are missing from TCRdb's copy, which holds only in-frame ones; the method was immunoSEQ multiplex PCR. The table lists approximately 170,000 clones, about four fifths of them singletons, with roughly 2% in the top ten. Input material: peripheral blood. These receptor sequences come from a woman of 80 years or more with acute or convalescent COVID-19. Each CDR3 is given with its conserved first and last residue. The order of the fields is V gene, J gene, CDR3 length, clone size, D gene, CDR3 DNA, CDR3 protein. The D gene is left open where the match is weak. Size tells how often a clone was seen (once, few, many) or the class of an expanded clone, and some rows leave it out.

TRBV29-1	TRBJ2-7	16	.	TRBD2	TGCAGCGTTGTCAGGGGAAGGGTAGCGGGAGATTACGAGCAGTACTTC	CSVVRGRVAGDYEQYF
TRBV18	TRBJ1-3	17	.	TRBD1	TGTGCCAGCTCACCCATGCTGGGACAGCGCTCTGGAAACACCATATATTTT	CASSPMLGQRSGNTIYF
TRBV2	TRBJ2-5	15	.	.	TGTGCCAGCACCGAGCTTCGGGGTAGCATGGAGACCCAGTACTTC	CASTELRGSMETQYF
TRBV2	TRBJ2-4	16	.	TRBD1	TGTGCCAGCAGTCAAACAGGGGGCGAAGCCAAAAACATTCAGTACTTC	CASSQTGGEAKNIQYF
TRBV7-2	TRBJ2-7	15	.	TRBD2	TGTGCCAGCAGGACGGGACTAGCGGGGAGTTACGAGCAGTACTTC	CASRTGLAGSYEQYF
TRBV2	TRBJ2-6	15	.	.	TGTGCCAGCAGTGTCGGGGTCTCTGGGGCCAACGTCCTGACTTTC	CASSVGVSGANVLTF
TRBV6-1	TRBJ1-3	16	.	.	TGTGCCAGCAGTGAAGCGCTTGGGGGCGCTGGAAACACCATATATTTT	CASSEALGGAGNTIYF
TRBV5-4	TRBJ2-3	17	once	TRBD2	TGTGCCAGCAGCCCTCGACTAGCGGGAGTTGGGGGGGATACGCAGTATTTT	CASSPRLAGVGGDTQYF
TRBV4-2	TRBJ2-5	15	.	.	TGTGCCAGCAGCCAAGCTCGGACTCAGCAAGAGACCCAGTACTTC	CASSQARTQQETQYF
TRBV10-3	TRBJ1-4	17	.	TRBD1	TGTGCCATCAGTGAGTCGACAGGTGGCAGGGGGAATGAAAAACTGTTTTTT	CAISESTGGRGNEKLFF
TRBV4-3	TRBJ2-4	16	once	TRBD1	TGCGCCAGCAGCCAAGTGGCAGGGGGCTCTGGGAACATTCAGTACTTC	CASSQVAGGSGNIQYF
TRBV7-2	TRBJ1-2	14	.	.	TGTGCCAGCAGCTTAGGAGATCTCGCGAATGGCTACACCTTC	CASSLGDLANGYTF
TRBV24-1	TRBJ2-1	15	.	.	TGTGCCACCAGTGACCCAGGGGTCTCCTACAATGAGCAGTTCTTC	CATSDPGVSYNEQFF
TRBV6-6	TRBJ2-7	16	.	TRBD2	TGTGCCAGCGTTATAGCGGGGGGCCGGGCAGTCTCCGAGCAGTACTTC	CASVIAGGRAVSEQYF